Listed below are T cell receptor beta chains from one sample, sequenced in a study of cytomegalovirus exposure and HLA in healthy donors. Clones were sequenced by immunoSEQ multiplex PCR, and TCRdb holds only the in-frame ones, with some missing. The repertoire holds about 68,000 clones, with approximately 97% as singletons. The sequenced sample consisted of PBMCs. Receptor source: a man between 18 and 29 years old in good health and CMV-seronegative. The CDR3 runs from the conserved cysteine through the conserved F or W. The D gene is left open where the match is weak. Only part of the rows carry a size: once, few, many, or a class if the clone is expanded.

V gene: TRBV6-5
D gene: TRBD1
clone size: -
J gene: TRBJ2-1
CDR3 DNA: TGTGCCAGCAGTTACTCAGGGACAGTCCTACACAATGAGCAGTTCTTC
CDR3 protein: CASSYSGTVLHNEQFF

V gene: TRBV2
D gene: -
clone size: -
J gene: TRBJ1-2
CDR3 DNA: TGTGCCAGCGCGACCGTTGAGGGTGGCCACACCTTC
CDR3 protein: CASATVEGGHTF

V gene: TRBV5-1
D gene: TRBD1
clone size: -
J gene: TRBJ1-4
CDR3 DNA: TGCGCCAGCAGCTCCGGACAGGTTAATGAAAAACTGTTTTTT
CDR3 protein: CASSSGQVNEKLFF

V gene: TRBV11-3
D gene: -
clone size: once
J gene: TRBJ2-2
CDR3 DNA: TGTGCCAGCAGCTTGTCACTCGGGGAGCTGTTTTTT
CDR3 protein: CASSLSLGELFF

V gene: TRBV6-1
D gene: -
clone size: -
J gene: TRBJ2-7
CDR3 DNA: TGTGCCAGCAGGGCACAGGATCACTCCTACGAGCAGTACTTC
CDR3 protein: CASRAQDHSYEQYF

V gene: TRBV4-1
D gene: -
clone size: -
J gene: TRBJ1-5
CDR3 DNA: TGCGCCAGCAGCCAAGAAGGGCAGGGGTATCAGCCCCAGCATTTT
CDR3 protein: CASSQEGQGYQPQHF

V gene: TRBV4-2
D gene: -
clone size: -
J gene: TRBJ2-7
CDR3 DNA: TGTGCCAGCAGCCAAGGGAGTTACGAGCAGTACTTC
CDR3 protein: CASSQGSYEQYF

V gene: TRBV27
D gene: -
clone size: -
J gene: TRBJ1-6
CDR3 DNA: TGTGCCAGCATACTTACCGGGACACTCAATTCACCCCTCCACTTT
CDR3 protein: CASILTGTLNSPLHF

V gene: TRBV4-1
D gene: TRBD2
clone size: -
J gene: TRBJ2-1
CDR3 DNA: TGCGCCAGCAGCCAAGTGGAACTAGCGGGAGGCCATGAGCAGTTCTTC
CDR3 protein: CASSQVELAGGHEQFF

V gene: TRBV7-9
D gene: TRBD1
clone size: -
J gene: TRBJ2-7
CDR3 DNA: TGTGCCAGCGAACGAACAGGGGATGAGCAGTACTTC
CDR3 protein: CASERTGDEQYF

V gene: TRBV5-6
D gene: -
clone size: -
J gene: TRBJ1-5
CDR3 DNA: TGTGCCAGCAGCTCAGGGTTTCGCAATCAGCCCCAGCATTTT
CDR3 protein: CASSSGFRNQPQHF

V gene: TRBV5-4
D gene: TRBD2
clone size: once
J gene: TRBJ2-7
CDR3 DNA: TGTGCCAGCAGCCCCCGGGTAGCGGGAGGGAGGGAGCAGTACTTC
CDR3 protein: CASSPRVAGGREQYF

V gene: TRBV10-2
D gene: -
clone size: -
J gene: TRBJ2-3
CDR3 DNA: TGCGCCAGCAGTGAGTCAGGGGGCACAGATACGCAGTATTTT
CDR3 protein: CASSESGGTDTQYF

V gene: TRBV11-1
D gene: -
clone size: -
J gene: TRBJ2-7
CDR3 DNA: TGTGCCAGCAGCCCGATCGGACAGATAACCTACGAGCAGTACTTC
CDR3 protein: CASSPIGQITYEQYF

V gene: TRBV6-6
D gene: TRBD2
clone size: -
J gene: TRBJ2-5
CDR3 DNA: TGTGCCAGCAGTTACAGGGGAGGGCAAGAGACCCAGTACTTC
CDR3 protein: CASSYRGGQETQYF

V gene: TRBV6-1
D gene: -
clone size: -
J gene: TRBJ2-7
CDR3 DNA: TGTGCCAGCAGGGCGGGGTACGAGCAGTACTTC
CDR3 protein: CASRAGYEQYF

V gene: TRBV28
D gene: TRBD1
clone size: -
J gene: TRBJ1-2
CDR3 DNA: TGTGCCAGCACCGACAGGGCGGCCGGCTACACCTTC
CDR3 protein: CASTDRAAGYTF

V gene: TRBV5-6
D gene: -
clone size: -
J gene: TRBJ2-7
CDR3 DNA: TGTGCCAGCAGCTTGGAGGGGGAAGCCTACGAGCAGTACTTC
CDR3 protein: CASSLEGEAYEQYF

V gene: TRBV5-6
D gene: TRBD2
clone size: -
J gene: TRBJ2-7
CDR3 DNA: TGTGCCAGCAGCTTAGGGTTTAGCGGGAATGCAGTCGAGCAGTACTTC
CDR3 protein: CASSLGFSGNAVEQYF

V gene: TRBV4-2
D gene: -
clone size: once
J gene: TRBJ2-3
CDR3 DNA: TGTGCCAGCAGCCCAGGGAGTGGGAGACAGGGCACAGATACGCAGTATTTT
CDR3 protein: CASSPGSGRQGTDTQYF

V gene: TRBV5-1
D gene: -
clone size: -
J gene: TRBJ2-3
CDR3 DNA: TGCGCCAGCGCCCGGGGAGCAGGAGATACGCAGTATTTT
CDR3 protein: CASARGAGDTQYF

V gene: TRBV4-1
D gene: TRBD1
clone size: -
J gene: TRBJ2-7
CDR3 DNA: TGCGCCAGCAGCCAAGGGACAGGCGACTCCTACGAGCAGTACTTC
CDR3 protein: CASSQGTGDSYEQYF

V gene: TRBV9
D gene: TRBD1
clone size: -
J gene: TRBJ1-1
CDR3 DNA: TGTGCCAGCAGCGAACGGACAGGGAATTTTTCCATGAACACTGAAGCTTTCTTT
CDR3 protein: CASSERTGNFSMNTEAFF

V gene: TRBV28
D gene: -
clone size: -
J gene: TRBJ2-3
CDR3 DNA: TGTGCCAGCAGCGGACAGCTCACAGATACGCAGTATTTT
CDR3 protein: CASSGQLTDTQYF

V gene: TRBV6-5
D gene: TRBD2
clone size: -
J gene: TRBJ2-7
CDR3 DNA: TGTGCCAGCAGTTACTCGCTAGCGGCGTACGAGCAGTACTTC
CDR3 protein: CASSYSLAAYEQYF

V gene: TRBV13
D gene: TRBD2
clone size: -
J gene: TRBJ2-7
CDR3 DNA: TGTGCCAGCAGCTTTCGACTAGCGGGAGGGGTCCACGAGCAGTACTTC
CDR3 protein: CASSFRLAGGVHEQYF

V gene: TRBV10-3
D gene: TRBD1
clone size: -
J gene: TRBJ1-2
CDR3 DNA: TGTGCCATCAGTGAGGGACAGGGGGGAATGAGTAGTGGCTACACCTTC
CDR3 protein: CAISEGQGGMSSGYTF

V gene: TRBV5-4
D gene: -
clone size: -
J gene: TRBJ2-7
CDR3 DNA: TGTGCCAGCAGCTCCCAATACGAGCAGTACTTC
CDR3 protein: CASSSQYEQYF

V gene: TRBV27
D gene: -
clone size: once
J gene: TRBJ2-1
CDR3 DNA: TGTGCCAGCAGTTCCCTGACAGACAATGAGCAGTTCTTC
CDR3 protein: CASSSLTDNEQFF

V gene: TRBV5-1
D gene: TRBD1
clone size: once
J gene: TRBJ1-1
CDR3 DNA: TGCGCCAGCAGCTTAACCGGGACAGGGTATGGAGCTTTCTTT
CDR3 protein: CASSLTGTGYGAFF

V gene: TRBV7-3
D gene: TRBD1
clone size: -
J gene: TRBJ2-7
CDR3 DNA: TGTGCCAGCAGCTTAAACGGACAGGGCGGAGAATACGAGCAGTACTTC
CDR3 protein: CASSLNGQGGEYEQYF

V gene: TRBV6-5
D gene: TRBD1
clone size: -
J gene: TRBJ1-5
CDR3 DNA: TGTGCCAGCAGTTCCCCGACAGGGAATCAGCCCCAGCATTTT
CDR3 protein: CASSSPTGNQPQHF

V gene: TRBV9
D gene: TRBD2
clone size: few
J gene: TRBJ2-1
CDR3 DNA: TGTGCCAGCAGCGTAGGCGGGAGGGCGGGTGAGCAGTTCTTC
CDR3 protein: CASSVGGRAGEQFF

V gene: TRBV5-1
D gene: -
clone size: -
J gene: TRBJ2-7
CDR3 DNA: TGCGCCAGCAGCTTGAGGCAGGACTACCACGAGCAGTACTTC
CDR3 protein: CASSLRQDYHEQYF

V gene: TRBV4-1
D gene: TRBD1
clone size: -
J gene: TRBJ1-5
CDR3 DNA: TGCGCCAGCAGCCAAGGGACAGGGGATAGCAATCAGCCCCAGCATTTT
CDR3 protein: CASSQGTGDSNQPQHF

V gene: TRBV7-9
D gene: -
clone size: -
J gene: TRBJ2-5
CDR3 DNA: TGTGCCAGCAGCTTTTCCAGTAAAGAGACCCAGTACTTC
CDR3 protein: CASSFSSKETQYF

V gene: TRBV30
D gene: -
clone size: -
J gene: TRBJ2-7
CDR3 DNA: TGTGCCTGGAGTGATATCCCCTCCTACGAGCAGTACTTC
CDR3 protein: CAWSDIPSYEQYF

V gene: TRBV18
D gene: -
clone size: -
J gene: TRBJ2-7
CDR3 DNA: TGTGCCAGCTCACCACGAGGAAAGGGGCCCCCTTTGAGGTACGAGCAGTACTTC
CDR3 protein: CASSPRGKGPPLRYEQYF

V gene: TRBV11-3
D gene: -
clone size: -
J gene: TRBJ1-2
CDR3 DNA: TGTGCCAGCAGCTTATCGGCAGGGGTCTTGTGGTTC
CDR3 protein: CASSLSAGVLWF

V gene: TRBV7-9
D gene: TRBD1
clone size: -
J gene: TRBJ1-1
CDR3 DNA: TGTGCCAGCAGCTCGGACAGGGTCGACCCAGGGGAAGCTTTCTTT
CDR3 protein: CASSSDRVDPGEAFF

V gene: TRBV6-6
D gene: -
clone size: -
J gene: TRBJ1-5
CDR3 DNA: TGTGCCAGCACCCTGATCGGGGATAGCAATCAGCCCCAGCATTTT
CDR3 protein: CASTLIGDSNQPQHF

V gene: TRBV7-9
D gene: TRBD1
clone size: -
J gene: TRBJ1-1
CDR3 DNA: TGTGCCAGCAGCCCGGGACAGCTCACTGAAGCTTTCTTT
CDR3 protein: CASSPGQLTEAFF

V gene: TRBV18
D gene: -
clone size: -
J gene: TRBJ1-1
CDR3 DNA: TGTGCCAGCTCACCGAACTCCTTTTGGAACACTGAAGCTTTCTTT
CDR3 protein: CASSPNSFWNTEAFF

V gene: TRBV19
D gene: TRBD1
clone size: -
J gene: TRBJ1-1
CDR3 DNA: TGTGCCAGTAGTTCGGACAGGGGGAACACTGAAGCTTTCTTT
CDR3 protein: CASSSDRGNTEAFF

V gene: TRBV2
D gene: -
clone size: -
J gene: TRBJ2-7
CDR3 DNA: TGTGCCAGCGATCTCGGAAGGGGCTACGAGCAGTACTTC
CDR3 protein: CASDLGRGYEQYF

V gene: TRBV7-9
D gene: TRBD1
clone size: once
J gene: TRBJ1-5
CDR3 DNA: TGTGCCAGCAGCTCCTCCGGGACAGGGTATCAGCCCCAGCATTTT
CDR3 protein: CASSSSGTGYQPQHF

V gene: TRBV25-1
D gene: -
clone size: -
J gene: TRBJ1-1
CDR3 DNA: TGTGCCAGCAGTGAATACCAGATCACTGAAGCTTTCTTT
CDR3 protein: CASSEYQITEAFF

V gene: TRBV5-6
D gene: -
clone size: -
J gene: TRBJ1-2
CDR3 DNA: TGTGCCAGCAGCTTGGACCGCGCATATGGCTACACCTTC
CDR3 protein: CASSLDRAYGYTF

V gene: TRBV5-1
D gene: TRBD1
clone size: -
J gene: TRBJ1-1
CDR3 DNA: TGCGCCAGCAGCTTGGGGGACAGGACCTGGGTGTTTTCGGACACTGAAGCTTTCTTT
CDR3 protein: CASSLGDRTWVFSDTEAFF

V gene: TRBV6-4
D gene: -
clone size: once
J gene: TRBJ2-4
CDR3 DNA: TGTGCCAGCAGTGCGGCCAGGGGCCGGCGTGAAAACATTCAGTACTTC
CDR3 protein: CASSAARGRRENIQYF

V gene: TRBV28
D gene: -
clone size: -
J gene: TRBJ1-2
CDR3 DNA: TGTGCCAGCAGTTCCAGGAGGTTTGGCTACACCTTC
CDR3 protein: CASSSRRFGYTF

V gene: TRBV28
D gene: TRBD1
clone size: -
J gene: TRBJ1-5
CDR3 DNA: TGTGCCAGCAGTTCTGGGGACAGGGGCGCGGATCAGCCCCAGCATTTT
CDR3 protein: CASSSGDRGADQPQHF